The next 21 T cell receptor beta chains were all read from a single sample in a study of T-cell memory formation after mild COVID-19 (dated by TCRdb to the early 2020s). Receptors were amplified or captured by 5' RACE. Sequencing instrument: Illumina NovaSeq 6000. TCRdb took the public reads, trimmed them with fastp at Q25, ran MiXCR for clone calling and kept in-frame beta chains. For every CDR3 protein sequence, its rows merge into one entry that carries the most common genes and DNA. The sample profile shows 380,000 or so distinct CDR3 sequences; roughly 13% of them were found once. 20% to 25% of the sample is in the top ten clones. Sequencing input: PBMCs or a T cell subset sorted from them (not recorded which). The receptors originated from a man between 18 and 35 years old who had mild COVID-19 (a few samples of this study predate the infection). The sample titles of this study are shuffled in the database, so cell type and time point are left out; the donor was told from shared clones.

The sample holds a few counts of this clonotype. The chain links TRBV5-1 to TRBJ2-7; 13 nucleotides align to TRBD2. The CDR3 runs 17 residues. CDR1 SGHRS and CDR2 YFSETQ come from the germline V gene. The trim removed 0 bases at V and 1 base at J, leaving 4 bases unmatched. CDR3 coding DNA: TGCGCCAGCAGCTTGGCCGGGGGACTAGCGGGATCCTACGAGCAGTACTTC. It yields the protein CASSLAGGLAGSYEQYF.

In this sample, this clonotype turned up a few times. The chain has TRBV4-1 and TRBJ2-3; 11 bases line up with TRBD2. Germline values: CDR1 MGHRA, CDR2 YSYEKL. V trimming: 4 bases; J trimming: 3 bases; junction bases outside the gene matches: 9. The CDR3 spans 17 residues. The CDR3 DNA reads TGCGCCAGCAGCCTGCTTAGCGGGGGGGCGTCTACAGATACGCAGTATTTT. Translating gives CASSLLSGGASTDTQYF.

This clonotype was seen repeatedly, ten times or more. This CDR3 is CAISEALLSYEQYF. The DNA of the CDR3 is TGTGCCATCAGTGAGGCCCTCCTATCCTACGAGCAGTACTTC. The genes are TRBV10-3 and TRBJ2-7; D uncertain. Trimming stripped 2 bases from V and 1 base from J, with 9 bases between. The CDR3 has 14 amino acids. The germline CDR1 and CDR2 sequences are ENHRY and SYGVKD.

The J gene is TRBJ2-2, the V gene TRBV2; D possibly corresponds to TRBD2 (5 bases). The length of the CDR3 is 15 residues. CDR1 and CDR2 from the germline V gene are SNHLY and FYNNEI. Trimming shortened V by 6 bases and J by 5 bases, and 16 bases separated the two germline ends. This CDR3 is CASRTLPGTTGELFF. For the CDR3, the DNA is TGTGCCAGCAGGACCCTCCCGGGAACGACCGGGGAGCTGTTTTTT.

The rearrangement uses TRBV5-1 and TRBJ2-3, with a tentative D call TRBD1 (5 bases). The V gene lost 4 bases and the J gene lost 5 bases, with 20 bases spanning the gap. The CDR3 length is 16 residues. CDR1 and CDR2 (germline): SGHRS, YFSETQ. As DNA, the CDR3 is TGCGCCAGCAGCCCGGAAGGGCGGCAGGGTGTAGATACGCAGTATTTT. This encodes CASSPEGRQGVDTQYF.

The V and J genes are TRBV4-2 and TRBJ1-1, with unresolved D. With 5 bases removed from V and 0 bases from J, the gap between germline ends came to 13 bases. CDR3 length equals 15 residues. Germline V gives CDR1 LGHNA, CDR2 YNFKEQ. CDR3 sequence (DNA): TGTGCCAGCAGCACTCCCGGAGCTATGAACACTGAAGCTTTCTTT. Translating it yields CASSTPGAMNTEAFF.

This chain joins TRBV13 and TRBJ1-1; no clear D gene. The CDR3 has 15 residues. Germline loops: CDR1 PRHDT, CDR2 FYEKMQ (reference sequence). V was pared by 1 base and J by 5 bases, with 14 bases between. This chain's CDR3 is CASSLEAGPYTEAFF. The CDR3 DNA follows: TGTGCCAGCAGCTTAGAGGCAGGACCCTATACTGAAGCTTTCTTT.

The chain employs TRBV18 and TRBJ2-3; TRBD1 or TRBD2 may be the D gene (6 bases each). Looked up from germline, CDR1 is KGHSH and CDR2 is LQKENI. V was clipped by 1 base and J by 3 bases, with 14 bases between them. CDR3 length equals 16 residues. CDR3 sequence: CASSPLTRGTTDTQYF. In DNA, the CDR3 is TGTGCCAGCTCACCACTGACTAGAGGGACAACAGATACGCAGTATTTT.

The chain has TRBV3-1 and TRBJ2-3, with D perhaps given as TRBD1 or TRBD2 (5 bases each). Germline-derived CDR1 and CDR2 are LGHDT and YNNKEL (reference sequence). The CDR3 covers 15 residues. The germline V and J ends were trimmed by 10 bases and 1 base, with 18 bases remaining between them. The CDR3 bases are TGTGCCACCCAGAAGGGACGATGGGGCACAGATACGCAGTATTTT. It specifies CATQKGRWGTDTQYF.

This clonotype was observed a handful of times. The chain employs TRBV9 and TRBJ1-2, with unresolved D. Germline V gene data show CDR1 as SGDLS and CDR2 as YYNGEE. The CDR3 has 13 amino acids. Trimming left V 0 bases short and J 0 bases short, with 3 bases between. CDR3 bases: TGTGCCAGCAGCGTAGCAGCTAACTATGGCTACACCTTC. Protein: CASSVAANYGYTF.

The V gene is TRBV6-5, the J gene TRBJ1-2; D is uncertain. V lost 5 bases and J 0 bases, leaving 13 bases between the germline ends. Germline V gives CDR1 MNHEY, CDR2 SVGAGI. The CDR3 has 15 residues. The CDR3 loop is CASSDPNSANYGYTF. Written as DNA, the CDR3 is TGTGCCAGCAGTGACCCCAATTCCGCTAACTATGGCTACACCTTC.

The rearrangement joins TRBV10-3 to TRBJ2-3; D unclear. In germline, CDR1 is ENHRY, CDR2 SYGVKD. This CDR3 contains 13 residues. V was shortened by 10 bases and J by 0 bases, with 11 bases between the two germline ends. CDR3 region: CATGPTSTDTQYF. For the CDR3, the DNA is TGTGCCACCGGACCTACCAGCACAGATACGCAGTATTTT.

Remarks on this clonotype: This CDR3 fails to terminate in the conserved phenylalanine or tryptophan, so it likely reflects a read error. V gene TRBV6-4 combines with J gene TRBJ2-4; TRBD2 is a possible D gene (5 bases). Trimming stripped 0 bases from V and 4 bases from J, with 7 bases between. Germline lookup yields CDR1 MRHNA and CDR2 SNTAGT. The CDR3 extends over 14 amino acids. This chain's CDR3 is CASSDSRGKNIQYL. CDR3 bases: TGTGCCAGCAGTGACTCGAGAGGGAAAAACATTCAGTACTTA.

For this clonotype: A much larger clone differs from this one at a single base, so this may be a read error. The J gene is TRBJ2-2, the V gene TRBV19; TRBD1 might be the D (6 bases). Germline V gives CDR1 LNHDA, CDR2 SQIVND (reference sequence). Trimming stripped 10 bases from V and 2 bases from J, with 17 bases between. The length of the CDR3 is 15 residues. The CDR3 DNA sequence: TGTGCCACCCAGGGGTGTACTCAAAACACCGGGGAGCTGTTTTTT. Translating it yields CATQGCTQNTGELFF.

Many counts were recorded for this clonotype. The chain employs TRBV6-2 or TRBV6-3 and TRBJ1-5; no firm D call. Germline CDR1 and CDR2: MNHEY and SVGEGT. The CDR3 extends over 14 amino acids. V was shortened by 5 bases and J by 5 bases, with 13 bases between the two germline ends. The CDR3 DNA sequence: TGTGCCAGCAGTGAGGCCTCCGGGTATCAGCCCCAGCATTTT. Translating it yields CASSEASGYQPQHF.

The chain carries TRBV7-6 and TRBJ2-3; possibly TRBD2 for D (7 bases). Between the trimmed V and J ends, which lost 8 bases and 4 bases, there was a span of 13 bases. This CDR3 contains 13 residues. CDR1 and CDR2 from the germline V gene are SGHVS and FNYEAQ. In DNA form, the CDR3 reads TGTGCCAGCGGGGGGGCAGGGCCAGATACGCAGTATTTT. It is translated as CASGGAGPDTQYF.

This clonotype showed up just a few times. This chain's CDR3 is CASSGQGKGTEAFF. The CDR3 DNA follows: TGTGCCAGCAGTGGTCAGGGGAAGGGCACTGAAGCTTTCTTT. The chain uses TRBV2 and TRBJ1-1; weak D call: TRBD1 (6 bases). This CDR3 spans 14 amino acids. The ends were cut back, 4 bases at V and 4 bases at J, with 13 bases in the middle. Germline CDR1 is SNHLY and CDR2 is FYNNEI.

This clonotype was detected a few times. CDR3 in amino acids: CASSPDRMLTYEQYF. CDR3 coding DNA: TGTGCCAGCAGTCCGGACAGGATGCTAACCTACGAGCAGTACTTC. V gene TRBV5-4 combines with J gene TRBJ2-7; 7 bases align to TRBD1. CDR3 length: 15 amino acids. Germline values: CDR1 SGHNT, CDR2 YYREEE (reference sequence). Trimming took 5 bases from V and 2 from J; bases not matched to a gene: 10.

This clonotype was seen a handful of times. This chain links TRBV4-3 with TRBJ2-6, with TRBD1 as a possible D gene (6 bases). From germline, CDR1 is LGHNA and CDR2 YSLEER. Deletions cut 4 bases from V and 0 bases from J, with 10 bases between. The CDR3 has 16 residues. The CDR3 nucleotides are TGCGCCAGCAGCCGGGACACCGCCTCTGGGGCCAACGTCCTGACTTTC. Protein: CASSRDTASGANVLTF.

Of note for this clonotype: One base away lies a much larger clone, so this may be a sequencing read error. This chain uses TRBV3-1 with TRBJ2-3, with 10 bases that match TRBD2. This CDR3 spans 16 amino acids. V shed 1 base, J shed 8 bases, and the junction held 9 bases outside the gene matches. CDR1 and CDR2 from the germline V gene are LGHDT and YNNKEL (reference sequence). The CDR3 nucleotides are TGTGCCAGCAGCCAAGTGGTCAGCGGGGGGGCCGGTACGCAGTATTTT. Its protein product is CASSQVVSGGAGTQYF.

CDR3 nucleotides: TGCAGTGCTGTCAAACCCGGACATACCAATCAGCCCCAGCATTTT. This sequence encodes CSAVKPGHTNQPQHF. The rearrangement uses TRBV20-1 and TRBJ1-5; D might be TRBD1 (5 bases). This CDR3 has 15 amino acids. V was shortened by 5 bases and J by 3 bases, with 17 bases between the two germline ends. Germline CDR1 is DFQATT and CDR2 is SNEGSKA (reference sequence).